The TCR beta chain described here comes from a study of CD8+ T cells in alopecia areata. Findings and caveats of the study: Sharing of TCRs across patients appeared less clear than in mice, possibly for HLA-related reasons.

RNA extraction was followed by reverse transcription into cDNA, which acted as the sequencing template. TCRdb's copy holds only in-frame clones and misses some; the assay was immunoSEQ multiplex PCR. The sample consists of about 200,000 clones, around 56% of them appearing once. Germline CDR1 and CDR2: GTSNPN and SVGIG (reference sequence). The CDR3 extends over 15 amino acids. Deletions cut 5 bases from V and 0 bases from J, with 14 bases between. Treatment: oral pan-JAK inhibitor, 5-10 mg twice daily. As for this clone: What it binds is unknown.

Sequences were derived from CD4+ T cells sorted from blood, sampled at week 4, from a patient treated with tofacitinib. The chain joins TRBV30 to TRBJ1-5; D gene ambiguous. The receptor comes from a human donor with alopecia areata. The CDR3 region has the DNA TGTGCCTGGGCGGCCTCGGGAATTAGCAATCAGCCCCAGCATTTT. It specifies CAWAASGISNQPQHF.